This TCR beta chain was recovered during a study of T cells in localized non-small cell lung cancer. General study points: Uninvolved adjacent lung showed higher T cell clonality than tumor. Median detection of top 100 tumor clones in adjacent lung was roughly 61 clones.

CDR1 SNHLY and CDR2 FYNNEI come from the germline V gene. The CDR3 extends over 15 amino acids. Worth noting for this clone: Its target is unknown. The junction shows a germline mismatch at one end, possibly a read error.

Assay used: immunoSEQ multiplex PCR; TCRdb lists only in-frame clones, some missing. Among under 40,000 clones listed, 78% were seen once. This clonotype was obtained from a male donor older than 55 with stage II squamous cell lung carcinoma. The starting material was peripheral blood, obtained before any cancer treatment. The J gene is TRBJ1-2, the V gene TRBV2; TRBD1 is a possible D gene (6 bases). CDR3 amino acids: CASSERQASAYDYTF. In DNA, the CDR3 is TGTGCCAGCAGTGAACGACAGGCCTCCGCCTATGACTACACCTTC. Combining the CDR3 with reference TRBV2 and TRBJ1-2 gives the whole variable domain EPEVTQTPSHQVTQMGQEVILRCVPISNHLYFYWYRQILGQKVEFLVSFYNNEISEKSEIFDDQFSVERPDGSNFTLKIRSTKLEDSAMYFCASSERQASAYDYTFGSGTRLTVV.